This passage covers 15 T cell receptor beta chains from one sample sequenced in a study of blood T cell repertoires in COVID-19. Profiling relied on immunoSEQ multiplex PCR, and the TCRdb table lists in-frame clones only, not all of them. Here the sample spans 200,000 to 250,000 clones, 82% being singletons. The source material was PBMCs or T cells enriched from blood (not recorded which). These receptors all stem from a woman aged 60-75 years who had recovered from COVID-19.

The chain uses TRBV18 and TRBJ2-5; D might be TRBD2 (6 bases). The germline CDR1 and CDR2 sequences are KGHSH and LQKENI. V was shortened by 3 bases and J by 4 bases, with 9 bases between the two germline ends. The CDR3 covers 13 residues. Written as DNA, the CDR3 is TGTGCCAGCTCACCGGGACTCCGAGAGACCCAGTACTTC. Translated: CASSPGLRETQYF. Full variable domain (rest looked up from reference TRBV18 and TRBJ2-5): NAGVMQNPRHLVRRRGQEARLRCSPMKGHSHVYWYRQLPEEGLKFMVYLQKENIIDESGMPKERFSAEFPKEGPSILRIQQVVRGDSAAYFCASSPGLRETQYFGPGTRLLVL.

J is TRBJ2-5 and V is TRBV6-5; 7 nucleotides line up with TRBD1. Germline V lookup: CDR1 MNHEY, CDR2 SVGAGI. CDR3 length equals 15 residues. The ends lost 6 bases at V and 6 bases at J; junction bases unmatched: 13. The CDR3 nucleotides read TGTGCCAGCAGCTCACAAAGTAACAGGGGACAGACCCAGTACTTC. Translated, it gives CASSSQSNRGQTQYF.

The CDR3 reads CASSQDPRQGNQPQHF. CDR3 bases: TGCGCCAGCAGCCAAGACCCTAGACAGGGGAATCAGCCCCAGCATTTT. The chain uses TRBV4-3 and TRBJ1-5, with TRBD1 matching over 8 bases. CDR1 LGHNA and CDR2 YSLEER come from the germline V gene. Trimming took 0 bases from V and 4 from J; bases not matched to a gene: 5. This CDR3 contains 16 residues.

The chain recombines TRBV7-8 with TRBJ2-6; 7 positions agree with TRBD1. CDR3 length: 17 residues. CDR1 SGHVS and CDR2 FQNEAQ come from the germline V gene. J lost 1 base, V lost 6 bases, and 9 bases had no gene match. The CDR3 nucleotides are TGTGCCAGCAGACCAGGGGGTTTTTTTTCTGGGGCCAACGTCCTGACTTTC. It codes for CASRPGGFFSGANVLTF.

Regarding this clone: Other DNA sequences of this sample code for an identical CDR3. The rearrangement joins TRBV5-5 to TRBJ2-7; a possible D gene is TRBD1 (6 bases). The CDR3 consists of 14 residues. The germline V and J ends were trimmed by 3 bases and 1 base, with 11 bases remaining between them. CDR1 is SGHKS, CDR2 YYEKEE, per germline (reference sequence). CDR3 in amino acids: CASSWGTGSYEQYF. The CDR3 DNA is TGTGCCAGCAGCTGGGGAACAGGGTCCTACGAGCAGTACTTC. Complete variable domain (other parts from reference TRBV5-5 and TRBJ2-7): DAGVTQSPTHLIKTRGQQVTLRCSPISGHKSVSWYQQVLGQGPQFIFQYYEKEERGRGNFPDRFSARQFPNYSSELNVNALLLGDSALYLCASSWGTGSYEQYFGPGTRLTVT.

The chain couples TRBV19 to TRBJ1-1; D is undetermined. Germline-derived CDR1 and CDR2 are LNHDA and SQIVND (reference sequence). The CDR3 spans 14 residues. Trimming took off 5 bases at V and 3 bases at J, with 13 bases between the two ends. In DNA form, the CDR3 reads TGTGCCAGTAGTCCTTTTACGGGAGACACTGAAGCTTTCTTT. Translating gives CASSPFTGDTEAFF.

The table lists this clone with a few counts. The V gene is TRBV19, the J gene TRBJ1-5, with 8 bases lining up with TRBD1. Germline V gives CDR1 LNHDA, CDR2 SQIVND (reference sequence). V shed 3 bases and J 6 bases; nucleotides not matched to a gene: 4. The CDR3 spans 14 residues. The CDR3 loop reads CASSIRTGTQPQHF. DNA for the CDR3: TGTGCCAGTAGTATTAGGACAGGGACTCAGCCCCAGCATTTT.

Here the CDR3 DNA reads TGTGCCAGCAGCGTAGGAGTTCGGGGGGGAACCTACGAGCAGTACTTC. This sequence encodes CASSVGVRGGTYEQYF. The chain has TRBV9 and TRBJ2-7, with TRBD2 identical over 8 bases. The V gene end was trimmed by 0 bases and the J gene end by 2 bases; junction bases not matched to a gene: 7. From germline, CDR1 is SGDLS and CDR2 YYNGEE. CDR3 length: 16 amino acids.

The rearrangement joins TRBV5-1 to TRBJ1-2; D is uncertain. The CDR3 consists of 14 residues. CDR1 is SGHRS and CDR2 is YFSETQ in the germline V gene. V lost 1 base to trimming and J lost 3 bases, with 10 bases between them. This CDR3 is CASSLSGRDYGYTF. The DNA for the CDR3 is TGCGCCAGCAGCTTGTCGGGTAGAGACTATGGCTACACCTTC.

About this clone itself: Other DNA sequences in the sample encode the same CDR3. The CDR3 reads CASSQDLNQPQHF. The CDR3, as DNA: TGTGCCAGCAGCCAAGATCTTAATCAGCCCCAGCATTTT. This rearrangement joins TRBV3-1 (or the pseudogene TRBV3-2) to TRBJ1-5; the D is unclear. V lost 0 bases to trimming and J lost 4 bases, with 4 bases between them. From germline, CDR1 is LGHDT and CDR2 YNNKEL (reference sequence). CDR3 length equals 13 residues.

The gene calls are TRBV4-1 and TRBJ1-4, with a weak D call TRBD1 (5 bases). CDR1 is MGHRA and CDR2 is YSYEKL in the germline V gene. V was shortened by 1 base and J by 4 bases, with 7 bases between the two germline ends. This CDR3 is 14 amino acids long. CDR3 coding DNA: TGCGCCAGCAGCCAAGGACAGTTTAATGAAAAACTGTTTTTT. Its protein product is CASSQGQFNEKLFF.

The V and J genes are TRBV9 and TRBJ1-2; 9 bases line up with TRBD1. CDR3 length: 14 residues. Germline CDR1 and CDR2: SGDLS and YYNGEE. The V segment lost 2 bases and the J segment 4 bases; nucleotides outside the gene matches: 3. CDR3 amino acids: CASSVGQGSYGYTF. DNA for the CDR3: TGTGCCAGCAGCGTGGGACAGGGATCCTATGGCTACACCTTC. Supplemented by reference TRBV9 and TRBJ1-2, the full variable domain reads DSGVTQTPKHLITATGQRVTLRCSPRSGDLSVYWYQQSLDQGLQFLIQYYNGEERAKGNILERFSAQQFPDLHSELNLSSLELGDSALYFCASSVGQGSYGYTFGSGTRLTVV.

CDR3 loop: CASSSQIDSYGYTF. The CDR3 DNA sequence: TGTGCCAGCAGCTCCCAAATTGACAGCTATGGCTACACCTTC. This chain links TRBV7-2 with TRBJ1-2; perhaps TRBD1 as D (5 bases). Trimming stripped 4 bases from V and 4 bases from J, with 13 bases between. Germline assignment: CDR1 SGHTA and CDR2 FQGNSA. The CDR3 contains 14 residues. Together with reference TRBV7-2 and TRBJ1-2, the CDR3 gives the full variable domain: GAGVSQSPSNKVTEKGKDVELRCDPISGHTALYWYRQSLGQGLEFLIYFQGNSAPDKSGLPSDRFSAERTGGSVSTLTIQRTQQEDSAVYLCASSSQIDSYGYTFGSGTRLTVV.

The chain combines TRBV5-5 with TRBJ2-3, with 9 bases identical to TRBD2. Germline CDR1 reads SGHKS; CDR2 reads YYEKEE (reference sequence). V lost 1 base, J lost 10 bases, and 7 bases stayed unmatched. This CDR3 region has 14 residues. CDR3 protein: CASSLTGREGSQYF. CDR3 bases: TGTGCCAGCAGCTTGACAGGGCGGGAGGGCTCGCAGTATTTT.

The chain uses TRBV18 and TRBJ2-5; the match to TRBD1 covers 9 bases. V trimming: 4 bases; J trimming: 3 bases; junction bases outside the gene matches: 6. The length of the CDR3 is 15 residues. The germline gives CDR1 KGHSH, CDR2 LQKENI. The CDR3 is CASSREQGAEETQYF. The CDR3 region has the DNA TGTGCCAGCTCACGGGAACAGGGGGCTGAAGAGACCCAGTACTTC.